This T cell receptor beta chain was observed in a study of regulatory T cells in long-lasting Graves disease (dated by TCRdb to the early 2020s). Describing the broader study: Antithyroid drugs had been taken for less than 3 months by newly diagnosed Graves' disease patients. This study used TCR sequencing and RNA sequencing of peripheral blood to compare persistent Graves' disease patients against newly diagnosed Graves' disease patients. The study was registered as a clinical trial and conducted in China. A total of roughly 35 samples underwent TCR sequencing: about 13 from persistent and about 20 from newly diagnosed Graves' disease patients. What the authors observed across the whole study: A larger number of public clonotypes was shared among persistent patients (approximately 2,500) than among newly diagnosed patients (roughly 1,000). The small sample size was acknowledged by the authors as a limitation that may reduce accuracy. Only peripheral blood was studied, because thyroid tissue, the primary lesion, was inaccessible. Preferential use of TRBV28, TRBJ1-2 and TRBJ2-5 was observed in persistent disease, whereas TRBV20-1 and TRBJ2-1 were favored in newly diagnosed disease. Compared with newly diagnosed patients, patients with persistent Graves' disease had lower TCR Shannon entropy and fewer highly expanded clones, which suggests clonal expansion. Sequencing and analysis were restricted to the TCR beta chain.

Reading the germline V gene gives CDR1 SGHAT and CDR2 FQNNGV. At the junction V is shortened by 4 bases and J by 3 bases, with 13 bases in between. The CDR3 measures 15 amino acids from cysteine to phenylalanine. Only the CDR3 portion is preserved as DNA: 45 bases, with reading frame beginning at the first base. The sample's time point label is to be understood as: newly diagnosed GD, antithyroid drugs for less than 3 months. For both TCR sequencing and RNA sequencing, RNA was extracted from PBMCs using TRIzol. Graves' disease was diagnosed according to American Thyroid Association guidelines. The patients came from an endocrinology department in Xi'an, China. Each patient gave about 10 milliliters of peripheral blood, collected in an EDTA anticoagulant tube. Ficoll Paque Plus density gradient separation was used to isolate PBMCs, and no additional T cell sorting was done. An Agilent 2100 Bioanalyzer and agarose gel were used to check RNA quality, while a NanoDrop 2000 measured RNA concentration.

This clonotype was seen many times. It lacks a known antigen. Within one base of it there is no much larger clone, and no base qualities were kept. Libraries were built with multiplex PCR. The sample was run on an Illumina HiSeq 4000. iRepertoire HTBI primers and Arm-PCR amplification of CDR3 regions were used to construct TCR beta libraries. Before sequencing, the PCR products underwent gel purification. On the study's bioinformatics: Across samples, about 63 TRBV and 15 or so TRBJ segments were identified and used for gene usage analysis of CDR3 amino acid clonotypes. Filtered high-quality paired reads were merged into contigs using COPE and FqMerger. Contigs were aligned with BLAST to IMGT TRBV, TRBD and TRBJ reference genes, and CDR3 was defined per IMGT. Any clonotype with a frequency above 0.1% was classified as a highly expanded clone. Repertoire diversity was measured by Shannon entropy, and V-J evenness by the Gini coefficient. A clonotype found in more than one individual was treated as public. The public sequencing data were trimmed at Q25 with fastp and processed into clonotypes with MiXCR by TCRdb, which kept only in-frame beta chains. For every CDR3 protein sequence, its rows merge into one entry that carries the most common genes and DNA. The V and J calls reflect TCRdb's pipeline rather than the authors' work. This sample holds roughly 560,000 distinct CDR3 sequences; 9.5% to 15% were observed only once. Of the sample, 7.5% to 9% is held by the ten largest clones.

The sample was also reused in another study, on T cells in Graves' hyperthyroidism and ophthalmopathy. According to the second study: Graves' hyperthyroidism was defined as stable when no progression to ophthalmopathy occurred over 18 months of follow-up. Hyperthyroidism patients were aged 18 to 65 years and newly diagnosed, with disease duration of less than 2 months. Exclusion was applied to patients with uncontrolled infections, other autoimmune diseases, pregnancy or lactation. Diagnoses relied on clinical symptoms, serum thyroxine and TRAb, thyroid ultrasound and orbital computed tomography. The first round of RT-PCR for the TCR CDR3 was performed with the HTBI primer set and the Qiagen OneStep RT-PCR kit. Most expanded thyroid clonotypes (frequency above 0.001) were also found in blood, which suggests that blood repertoires may mirror thyroid immune responses. A 13 V-J signature model separated ophthalmopathy from stable hyperthyroidism, with around 91% sensitivity and about 81% specificity in cross-validation and 80%/75% in testing. During validation, the model predicted progression to ophthalmopathy a median of approximately six months ahead of onset, with around 71% sensitivity and less than 85% specificity. To identify distinguishing TCR V-J signatures, a discovery cohort of about 95 patients was used, comprising some 45 with Graves' ophthalmopathy and some 57 with stable Graves' hyperthyroidism. Whether ophthalmopathy could be predicted prospectively was tested in an independent validation cohort made up of 18 to 20 hyperthyroidism patients plus 17 patients who later progressed to ophthalmopathy. The 85 to 100 discovery patients were randomly split 7:3 into training and test sets. In six Graves' hyperthyroidism patients, the study also compared T-cell repertoires from thyroid tissue with T-cell repertoires from blood. Once sampling was done, hyperthyroidism patients were given methimazole at a starting dose of 30 mg daily, whereas ophthalmopathy patients were given high-dose intravenous methylprednisolone. Libraries were constructed in a second round of multiplex PCR, after which size selection and purification were performed. Paired-end sequencing of the libraries was performed with 100 bp reads on an Illumina HiSeq2000. Raw data were processed with SOAPnuke, discarding reads with adapters, uncalled bases, mean Phred below 15, or no exact constant-primer or identifier match. High-quality paired reads were merged with COPE v1.2.5, and unique nucleotide sequences were defined as clonotypes. MiTCR v1.1 was used to align the clonotypes against IMGT TRBV, TRBD and TRBJ reference segments. Only V-J combinations with frequency above 0.0001, covering 99% to 99.2% of repertoires, were analysed. The TCS score was defined as F50 (clonal expansion) divided by E x V (chaos), with BLOSUM62-based TCRdist calculated between CDR3 peptides within each V-J. Welch's t-statistics and random forest reduced some 510 V-J features to roughly 13, which were used in a naive Bayes classifier (R e1071). Sample size was not statistically predetermined, and blinding of investigators to group allocation was not performed. TCR Vbeta CDR3 sequencing of 130 to 150 peripheral blood samples (approximately 44 ophthalmopathy, 75 to 85 hyperthyroidism and roughly 17 progressor patients) is reported in the paper.

Recombination linked TRBV11-2 to TRBJ2-1, with TRBD2 as a weak D call on 6 bases. Specimen: peripheral blood mononuclear cells (PBMCs), collected at new diagnosis, from a patient treated with antithyroid drugs. The TCR comes from a woman in her 30s with Graves disease. Donor details come from another sample of the same person, matched by shared clones. Here the CDR3 is given as CASSSRTTGYNEQFF. The DNA sequence is TGTGCCAGCAGCTCTCGGACTACCGGCTACAATGAGCAGTTCTTC.